This TCR beta chain was identified during a study of blood T cell repertoires in COVID-19. In the study overall: Samples of COVID-19 (acute and convalescent) were obtained from the United States, Italy and Spain.

CDR1 SGHRS and CDR2 YFSETQ come from the germline V gene. The CDR3 runs to 13 residues. With 0 bases removed from V and 4 bases from J, the gap between germline ends came to 6 bases. Seattle patients were enrolled while actively infected and followed longitudinally. Per the original data handling: Reference gene primer amplification in the assay estimated nucleated cell counts. Using immunoSEQ multiplex PCR, the repertoire was profiled, and TCRdb retains in-frame clones only, with some absent. Clone size and the V and J calls come from that table; the DNA yielded D and trimming. The sample carries over 150,000 clones, about 85% recorded once.

The gene calls are TRBV5-1 and TRBJ2-3, with TRBD1 as a possible D gene (5 bases). This TCR derives from a man older than 75 with COVID-19, enrolled during active disease. Sequencing was carried out using peripheral blood. The CDR3: CASSLEQADTQYF. DNA of the CDR3: TGCGCCAGCAGCTTGGAACAGGCAGATACGCAGTATTTT.